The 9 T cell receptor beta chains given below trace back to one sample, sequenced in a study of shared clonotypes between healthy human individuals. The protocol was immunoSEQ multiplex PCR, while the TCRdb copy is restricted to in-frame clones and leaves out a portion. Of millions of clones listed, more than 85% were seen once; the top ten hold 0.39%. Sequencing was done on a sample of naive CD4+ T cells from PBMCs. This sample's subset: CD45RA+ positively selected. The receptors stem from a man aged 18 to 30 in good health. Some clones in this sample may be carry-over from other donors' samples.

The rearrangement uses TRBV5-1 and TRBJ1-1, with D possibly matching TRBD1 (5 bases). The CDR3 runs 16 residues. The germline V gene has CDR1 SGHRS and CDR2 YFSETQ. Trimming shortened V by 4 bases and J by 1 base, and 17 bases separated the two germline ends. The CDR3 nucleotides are TGCGCCAGCAGCACTCCCGGGACGGTTGGGAACACTGAAGCTTTCTTT. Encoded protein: CASSTPGTVGNTEAFF.

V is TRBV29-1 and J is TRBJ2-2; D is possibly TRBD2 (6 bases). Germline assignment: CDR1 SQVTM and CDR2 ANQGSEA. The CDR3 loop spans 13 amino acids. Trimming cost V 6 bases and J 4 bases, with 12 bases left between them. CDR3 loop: CSVRVAATGELFF. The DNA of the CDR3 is TGCAGCGTGAGGGTAGCGGCCACCGGGGAGCTGTTTTTT.

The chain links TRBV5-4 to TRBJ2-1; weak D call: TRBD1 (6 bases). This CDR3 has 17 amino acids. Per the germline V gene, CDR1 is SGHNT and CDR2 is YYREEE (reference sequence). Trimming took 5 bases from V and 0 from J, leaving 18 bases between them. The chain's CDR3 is CASRGMGAGPSYNEQFF. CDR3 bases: TGTGCCAGCAGAGGGATGGGGGCGGGCCCCTCCTACAATGAGCAGTTCTTC.

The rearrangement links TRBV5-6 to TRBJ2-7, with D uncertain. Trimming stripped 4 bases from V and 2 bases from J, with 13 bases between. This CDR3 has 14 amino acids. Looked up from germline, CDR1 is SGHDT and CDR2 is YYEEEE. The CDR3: CASSLGFRPYEQYF. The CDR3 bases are TGTGCCAGCAGCCTGGGGTTCCGGCCCTACGAGCAGTACTTC.

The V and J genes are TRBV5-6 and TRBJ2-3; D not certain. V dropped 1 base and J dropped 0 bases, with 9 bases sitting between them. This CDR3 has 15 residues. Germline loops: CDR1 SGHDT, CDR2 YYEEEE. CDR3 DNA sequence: TGTGCCAGCAGCTTGTCACCATCTAGCACAGATACGCAGTATTTT. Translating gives CASSLSPSSTDTQYF.

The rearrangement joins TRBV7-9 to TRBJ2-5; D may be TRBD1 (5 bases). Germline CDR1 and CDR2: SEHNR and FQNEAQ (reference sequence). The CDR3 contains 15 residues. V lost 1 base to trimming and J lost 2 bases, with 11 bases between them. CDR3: CASSLVGSGQETQYF. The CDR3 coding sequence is TGTGCCAGCAGCTTAGTAGGGTCAGGGCAAGAGACCCAGTACTTC.

The CDR3 is CASSLVYSYEQYF. CDR3 DNA: TGTGCCAGCAGCTTGGTGTACTCCTACGAGCAGTACTTC. The rearrangement links TRBV5-5 to TRBJ2-7; D ambiguous. The germline gives CDR1 SGHKS, CDR2 YYEKEE (reference sequence). The CDR3 length is 13 residues. V was clipped by 0 bases and J by 0 bases, with 4 bases between them. Full variable domain (outside the CDR3, taken from reference TRBV5-5 and TRBJ2-7): DAGVTQSPTHLIKTRGQQVTLRCSPISGHKSVSWYQQVLGQGPQFIFQYYEKEERGRGNFPDRFSARQFPNYSSELNVNALLLGDSALYLCASSLVYSYEQYFGPGTRLTVT.

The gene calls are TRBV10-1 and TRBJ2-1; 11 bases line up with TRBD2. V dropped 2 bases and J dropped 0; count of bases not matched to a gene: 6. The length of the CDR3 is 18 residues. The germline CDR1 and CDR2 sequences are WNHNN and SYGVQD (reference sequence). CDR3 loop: CASSERGTSGSSYNEQFF. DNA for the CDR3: TGCGCCAGCAGTGAGCGAGGGACTAGCGGCAGCTCCTACAATGAGCAGTTCTTC.

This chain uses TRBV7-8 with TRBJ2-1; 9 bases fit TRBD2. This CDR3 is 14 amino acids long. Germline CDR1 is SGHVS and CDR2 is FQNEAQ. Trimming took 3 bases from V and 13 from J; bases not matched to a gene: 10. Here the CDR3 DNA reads TGTGCCAGCAGCTTCGTACTAGCGGGTACCGATCAGTTCTTC. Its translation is CASSFVLAGTDQFF.